This TCR beta chain is from a study of a mutant IDH1 vaccine in newly diagnosed glioma. Study findings and constraints: Among top peripheral T cell clonotypes, changes seemed unrelated to pseudoprogression.

As to time point: week 35, safety follow-up. Vaccinated patients received 300 ug of mutant IDH1 20-mer peptide per dose, with topical imiquimod. About this clone itself: Its antigen remains unknown.

Measured with immunoSEQ multiplex PCR; TCRdb has only the in-frame clones, and not every one. The table includes around 52,000 clones, around 78% detected once. The sequences come from PBMCs, collected from a glioma patient whose treatment included an IDH1 peptide vaccine. This sequence was found in a man aged 40-55 years with glioma.

CDR3 coding DNA: TGCGCCAGCAGCCCTACGACAGGGTCCTACAATGAGCAGTTCTTC. Translated: CASSPTTGSYNEQFF. The genes are TRBV4-1 and TRBJ2-1; 7 bases agree with TRBD1. With 4 bases clipped from V and 1 base from J, the junction kept 4 bases outside the gene matches. Germline assignment: CDR1 MGHRA and CDR2 YSYEKL. The CDR3 runs to 15 residues.